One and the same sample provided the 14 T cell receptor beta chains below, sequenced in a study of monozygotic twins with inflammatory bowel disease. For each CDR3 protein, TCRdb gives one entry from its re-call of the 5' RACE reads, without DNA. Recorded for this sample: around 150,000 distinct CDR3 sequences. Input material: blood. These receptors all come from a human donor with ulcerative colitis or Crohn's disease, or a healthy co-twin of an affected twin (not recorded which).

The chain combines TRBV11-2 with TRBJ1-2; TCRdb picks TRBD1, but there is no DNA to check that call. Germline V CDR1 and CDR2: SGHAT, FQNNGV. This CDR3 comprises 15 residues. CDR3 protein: CASSLDRDKYYGYTF.

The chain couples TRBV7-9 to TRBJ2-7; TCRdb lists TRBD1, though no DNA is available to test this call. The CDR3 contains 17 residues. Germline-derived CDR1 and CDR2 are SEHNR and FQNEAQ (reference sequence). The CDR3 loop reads CASSDRDRTSSSYEQYF.

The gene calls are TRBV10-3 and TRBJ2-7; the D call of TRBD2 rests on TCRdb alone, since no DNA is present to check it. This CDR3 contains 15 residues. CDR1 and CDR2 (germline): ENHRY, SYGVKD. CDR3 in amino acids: CAISDPSGRSYEQYF.

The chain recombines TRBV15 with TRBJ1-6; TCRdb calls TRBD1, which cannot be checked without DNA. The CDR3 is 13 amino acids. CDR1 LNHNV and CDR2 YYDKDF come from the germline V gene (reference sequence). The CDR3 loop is CATGGQGFLPLHF.

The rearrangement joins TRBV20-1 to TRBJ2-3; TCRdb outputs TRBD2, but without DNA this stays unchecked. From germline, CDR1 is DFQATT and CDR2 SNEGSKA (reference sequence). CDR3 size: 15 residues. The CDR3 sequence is CSARGIGGRIDTQYF.

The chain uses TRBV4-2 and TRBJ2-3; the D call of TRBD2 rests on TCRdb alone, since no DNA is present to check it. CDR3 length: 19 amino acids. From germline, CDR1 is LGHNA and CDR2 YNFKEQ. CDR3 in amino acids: CASSQAGLAGQRYTDTQYF.

The CDR3 here is CASSEAKLGYTF. V usage is TRBV2 and J usage is TRBJ1-2. Germline V gene sequence: CDR1 SNHLY, CDR2 FYNNEI. The CDR3 loop spans 12 amino acids.

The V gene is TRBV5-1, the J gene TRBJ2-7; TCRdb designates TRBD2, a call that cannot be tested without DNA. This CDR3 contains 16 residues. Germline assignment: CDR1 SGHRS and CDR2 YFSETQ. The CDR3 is CASSFGARTRTGEQYF.

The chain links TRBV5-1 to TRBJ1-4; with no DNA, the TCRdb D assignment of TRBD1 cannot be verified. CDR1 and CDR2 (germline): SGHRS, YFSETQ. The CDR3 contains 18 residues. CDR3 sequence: CASSRYTQGVSTNEKLFF.

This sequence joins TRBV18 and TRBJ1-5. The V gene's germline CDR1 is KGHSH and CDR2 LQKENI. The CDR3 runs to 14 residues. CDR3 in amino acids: CASSPADSNQPQHF. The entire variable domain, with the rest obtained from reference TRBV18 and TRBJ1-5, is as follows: NAGVMQNPRHLVRRRGQEARLRCSPMKGHSHVYWYRQLPEEGLKFMVYLQKENIIDESGMPKERFSAEFPKEGPSILRIQQVVRGDSAAYFCASSPADSNQPQHFGDGTRLSIL.

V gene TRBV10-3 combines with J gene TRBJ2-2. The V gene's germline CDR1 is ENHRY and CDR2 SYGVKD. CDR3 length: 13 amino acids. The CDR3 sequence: CAIKLADTGELFF.

This CDR3 reads CASRLTGPWSEQYF. The chain carries TRBV27 and TRBJ2-7; as DNA is missing, the TRBD2 call by TCRdb cannot be tested. The CDR3 has 14 residues. Germline V gene sequence: CDR1 MNHEY, CDR2 SMNVEV (reference sequence).

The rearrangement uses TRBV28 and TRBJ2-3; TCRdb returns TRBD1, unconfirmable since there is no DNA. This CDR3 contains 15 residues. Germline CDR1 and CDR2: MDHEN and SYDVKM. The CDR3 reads CASSGRQGVLDTQYF.

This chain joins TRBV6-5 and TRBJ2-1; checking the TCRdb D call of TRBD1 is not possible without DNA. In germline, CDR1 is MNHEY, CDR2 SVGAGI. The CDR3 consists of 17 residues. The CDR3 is CASSYSGRNGGNNEQFF.